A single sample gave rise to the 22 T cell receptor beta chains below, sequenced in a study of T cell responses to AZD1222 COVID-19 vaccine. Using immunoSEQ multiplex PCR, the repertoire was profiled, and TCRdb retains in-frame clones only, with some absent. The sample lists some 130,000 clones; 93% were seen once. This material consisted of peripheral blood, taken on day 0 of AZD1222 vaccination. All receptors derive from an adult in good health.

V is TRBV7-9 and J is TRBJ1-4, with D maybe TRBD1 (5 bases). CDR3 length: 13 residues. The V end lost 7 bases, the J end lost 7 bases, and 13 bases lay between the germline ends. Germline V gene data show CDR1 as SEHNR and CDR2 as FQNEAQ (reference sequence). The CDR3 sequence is CASNRGAGEKLFF. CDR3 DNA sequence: TGTGCCAGCAACCGAGGGGCGGGTGAAAAACTGTTTTTT.

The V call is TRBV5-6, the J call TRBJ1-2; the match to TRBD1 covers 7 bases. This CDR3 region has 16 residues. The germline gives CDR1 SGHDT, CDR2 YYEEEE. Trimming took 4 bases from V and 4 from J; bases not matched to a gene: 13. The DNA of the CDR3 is TGTGCCAGCAGCAGACCGGACAGGCCTGGCTTCTATGGCTACACCTTC. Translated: CASSRPDRPGFYGYTF.

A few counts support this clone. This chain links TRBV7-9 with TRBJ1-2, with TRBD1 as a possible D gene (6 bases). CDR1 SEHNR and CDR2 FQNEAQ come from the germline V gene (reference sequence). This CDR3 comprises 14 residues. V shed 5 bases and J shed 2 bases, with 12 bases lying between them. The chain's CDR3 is CASSQQGSNYGYTF. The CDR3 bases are TGTGCCAGCAGCCAACAGGGTTCCAACTATGGCTACACCTTC.

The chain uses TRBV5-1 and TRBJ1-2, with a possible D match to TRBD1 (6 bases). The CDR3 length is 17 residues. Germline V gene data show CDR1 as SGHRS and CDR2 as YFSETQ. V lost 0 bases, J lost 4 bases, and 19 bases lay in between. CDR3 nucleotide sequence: TGCGCCAGCAGCTTGGTGATCGGTGGGGGCGACGGCTATGGCTACACCTTC. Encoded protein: CASSLVIGGGDGYGYTF.

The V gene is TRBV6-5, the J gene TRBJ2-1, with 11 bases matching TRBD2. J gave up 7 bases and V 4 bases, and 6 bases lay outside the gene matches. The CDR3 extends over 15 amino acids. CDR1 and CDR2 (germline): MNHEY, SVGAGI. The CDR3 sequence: CASSLLAGAPNEQFF. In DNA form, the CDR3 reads TGTGCCAGCAGTTTACTAGCGGGGGCCCCGAATGAGCAGTTCTTC.

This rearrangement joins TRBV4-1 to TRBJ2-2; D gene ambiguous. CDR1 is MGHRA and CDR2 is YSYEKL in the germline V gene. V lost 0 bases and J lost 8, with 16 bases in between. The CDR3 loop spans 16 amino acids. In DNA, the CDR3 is TGCGCCAGCAGCCAAGATCCAGGCAGATTAGGTGGGGAGCTGTTTTTT. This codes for CASSQDPGRLGGELFF.

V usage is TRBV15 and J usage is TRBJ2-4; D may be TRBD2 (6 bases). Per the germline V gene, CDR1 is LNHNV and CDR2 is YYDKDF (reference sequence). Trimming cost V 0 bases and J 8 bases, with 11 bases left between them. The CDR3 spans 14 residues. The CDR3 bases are TGTGCCACCAGCAGAGAGATTGGAGGGGACATTCAGTACTTC. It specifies CATSREIGGDIQYF. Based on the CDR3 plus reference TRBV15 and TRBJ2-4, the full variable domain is DAMVIQNPRYQVTQFGKPVTLSCSQTLNHNVMYWYQQKSSQAPKLLFHYYDKDFNNEADTPDNFQSRRPNTSFCFLDIRSPGLGDTAMYLCATSREIGGDIQYFGAGTRLSVL.

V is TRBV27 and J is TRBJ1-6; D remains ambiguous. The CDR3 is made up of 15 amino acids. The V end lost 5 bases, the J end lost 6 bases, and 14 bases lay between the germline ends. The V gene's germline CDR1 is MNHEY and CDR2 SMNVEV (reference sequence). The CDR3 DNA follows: TGTGCCAGCAGTCGACCGTGGGAGGGTAATTCACCCCTCCACTTT. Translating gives CASSRPWEGNSPLHF.

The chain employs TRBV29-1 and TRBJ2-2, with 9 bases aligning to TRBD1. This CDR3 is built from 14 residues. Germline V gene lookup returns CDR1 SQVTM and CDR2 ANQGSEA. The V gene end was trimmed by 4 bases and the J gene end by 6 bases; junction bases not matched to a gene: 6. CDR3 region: CSVGGQGTAGELFF. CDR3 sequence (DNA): TGCAGCGTTGGGGGACAGGGTACCGCCGGGGAGCTGTTTTTT.

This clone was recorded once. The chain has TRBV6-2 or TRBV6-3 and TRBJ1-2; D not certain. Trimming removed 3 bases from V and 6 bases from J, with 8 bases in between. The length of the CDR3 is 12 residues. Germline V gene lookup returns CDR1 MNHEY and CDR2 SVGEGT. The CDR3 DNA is TGTGCCAGCAGTTATGCCATAGATGGCTACACCTTC. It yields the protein CASSYAIDGYTF.

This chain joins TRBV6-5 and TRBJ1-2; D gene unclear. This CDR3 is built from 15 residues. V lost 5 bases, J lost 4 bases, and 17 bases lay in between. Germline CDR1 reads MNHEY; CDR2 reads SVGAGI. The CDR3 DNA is TGTGCCAGCAGTACCACAAGGTCCATTTTCTATGGCTACACCTTC. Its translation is CASSTTRSIFYGYTF.

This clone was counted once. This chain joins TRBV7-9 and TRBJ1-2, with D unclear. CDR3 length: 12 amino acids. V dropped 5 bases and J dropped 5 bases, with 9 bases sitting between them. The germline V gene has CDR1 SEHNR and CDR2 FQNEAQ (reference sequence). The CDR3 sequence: CASSAGLYGYTF. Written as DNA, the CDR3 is TGTGCCAGCAGCGCCGGACTTTATGGCTACACCTTC.

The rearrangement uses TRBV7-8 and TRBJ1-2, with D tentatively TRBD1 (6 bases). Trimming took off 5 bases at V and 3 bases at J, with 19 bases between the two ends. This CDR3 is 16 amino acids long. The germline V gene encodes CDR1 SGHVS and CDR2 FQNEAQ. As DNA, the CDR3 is TGTGCCAGCAGCCCTGGGGTGGGGGGCTGGGACTATGGCTACACCTTC. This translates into CASSPGVGGWDYGYTF.

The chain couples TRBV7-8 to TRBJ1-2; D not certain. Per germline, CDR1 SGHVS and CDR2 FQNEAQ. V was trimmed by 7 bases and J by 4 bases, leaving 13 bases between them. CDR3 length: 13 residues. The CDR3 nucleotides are TGTGCCAGCACCTCTACTCCTCTCTATGGCTACACCTTC. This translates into CASTSTPLYGYTF.

The CDR3 loop reads CASSYKLRGGELFF. CDR3 sequence (DNA): TGTGCCAGCAGTTACAAGCTGCGTGGAGGGGAGCTGTTTTTT. The genes are TRBV6-2 or TRBV6-3 and TRBJ2-2; D is uncertain. CDR1 is MNHEY, CDR2 SVGEGT, per germline. Trimming removed 2 bases from V and 8 bases from J, with 12 bases in between. This CDR3 is 14 amino acids long.

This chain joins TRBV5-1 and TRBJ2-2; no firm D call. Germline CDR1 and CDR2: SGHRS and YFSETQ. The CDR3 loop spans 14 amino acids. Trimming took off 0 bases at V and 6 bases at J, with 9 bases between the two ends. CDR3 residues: CASSLELGSGELFF. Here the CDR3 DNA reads TGCGCCAGCAGCTTGGAGCTGGGATCCGGGGAGCTGTTTTTT.

The CDR3 sequence is CAISGSGAETGGYTF. CDR3 bases: TGTGCCATCAGTGGGTCAGGGGCGGAAACTGGAGGCTACACCTTC. The rearrangement uses TRBV10-3 and TRBJ1-2; possible D gene TRBD1, 6 bases. Germline V gene lookup returns CDR1 ENHRY and CDR2 SYGVKD. Trimming removed 4 bases at V and 8 bases at J, with 20 bases between. CDR3 length: 15 residues.

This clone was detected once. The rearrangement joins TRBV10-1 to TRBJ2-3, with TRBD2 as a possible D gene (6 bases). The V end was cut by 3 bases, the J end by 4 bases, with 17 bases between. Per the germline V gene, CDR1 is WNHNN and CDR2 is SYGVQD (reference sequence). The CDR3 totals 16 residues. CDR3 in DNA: TGCGCCAGCAGTGAAGATTTCGGAGGGCTCGCAGATACGCAGTATTTT. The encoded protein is CASSEDFGGLADTQYF.

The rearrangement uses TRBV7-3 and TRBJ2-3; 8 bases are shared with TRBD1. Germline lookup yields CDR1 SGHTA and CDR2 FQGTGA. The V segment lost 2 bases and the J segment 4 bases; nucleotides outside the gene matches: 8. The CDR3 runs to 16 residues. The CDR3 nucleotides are TGTGCCAGCAGCTTAGTGGCAGGGGGCGAACCAGATACGCAGTATTTT. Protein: CASSLVAGGEPDTQYF.

CDR3 in DNA: TGTGCCAGCAGCCGGACAGGGGGTGGTTATGGCTACACCTTC. Its translation is CASSRTGGGYGYTF. The chain links TRBV14 to TRBJ1-2, with TRBD1 matching over 10 bases. The V segment lost 4 bases and the J segment 5 bases; nucleotides outside the gene matches: 4. The CDR3 is made up of 14 amino acids. The germline CDR1 and CDR2 sequences are SGHDN and FVKESK.

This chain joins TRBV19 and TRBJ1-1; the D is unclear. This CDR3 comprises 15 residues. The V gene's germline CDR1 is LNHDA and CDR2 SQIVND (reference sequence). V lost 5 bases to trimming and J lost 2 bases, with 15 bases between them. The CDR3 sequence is CASSLRTGVNTEAFF. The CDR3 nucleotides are TGTGCCAGTAGTCTCCGAACTGGGGTAAACACTGAAGCTTTCTTT.

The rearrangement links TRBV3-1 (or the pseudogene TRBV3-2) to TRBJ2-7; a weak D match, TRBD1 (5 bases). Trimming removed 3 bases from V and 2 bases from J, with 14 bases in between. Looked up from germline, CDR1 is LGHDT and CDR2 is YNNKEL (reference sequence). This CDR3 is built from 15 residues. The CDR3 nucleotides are TGTGCCAGCAGCCAGGGTCCAGGGCCGGCCTACGAGCAGTACTTC. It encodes CASSQGPGPAYEQYF.